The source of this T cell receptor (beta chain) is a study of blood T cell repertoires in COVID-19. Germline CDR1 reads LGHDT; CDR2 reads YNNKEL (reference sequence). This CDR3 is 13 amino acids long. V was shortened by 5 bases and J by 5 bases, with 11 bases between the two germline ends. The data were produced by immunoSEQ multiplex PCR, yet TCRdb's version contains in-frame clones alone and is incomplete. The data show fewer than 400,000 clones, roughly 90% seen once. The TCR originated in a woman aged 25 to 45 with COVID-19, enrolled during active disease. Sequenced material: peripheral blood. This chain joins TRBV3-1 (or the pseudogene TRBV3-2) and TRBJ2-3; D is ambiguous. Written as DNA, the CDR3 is TGTGCCAGCAGCTCCCGACAAATAGATACGCAGTATTTT. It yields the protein CASSSRQIDTQYF.